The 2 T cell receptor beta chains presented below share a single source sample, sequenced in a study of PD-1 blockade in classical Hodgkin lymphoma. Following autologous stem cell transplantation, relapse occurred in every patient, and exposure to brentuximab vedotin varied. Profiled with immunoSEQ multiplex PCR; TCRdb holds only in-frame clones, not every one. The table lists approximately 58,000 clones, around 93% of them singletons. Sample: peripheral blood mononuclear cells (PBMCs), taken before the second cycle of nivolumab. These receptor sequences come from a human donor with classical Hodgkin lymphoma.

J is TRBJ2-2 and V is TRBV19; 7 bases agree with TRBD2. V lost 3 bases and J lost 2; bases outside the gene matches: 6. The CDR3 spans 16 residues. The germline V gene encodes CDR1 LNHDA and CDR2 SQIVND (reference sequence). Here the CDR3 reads CASSINGGFNTGELFF. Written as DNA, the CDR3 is TGTGCCAGTAGTATTAACGGGGGGTTTAACACCGGGGAGCTGTTTTTT.

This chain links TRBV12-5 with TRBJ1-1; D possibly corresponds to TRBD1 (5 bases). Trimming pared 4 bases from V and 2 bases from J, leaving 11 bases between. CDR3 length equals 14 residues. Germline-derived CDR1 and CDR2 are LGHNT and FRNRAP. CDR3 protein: CASGSPDSNTEAFF. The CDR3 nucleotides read TGTGCTAGTGGTTCGCCCGACAGTAACACTGAAGCTTTCTTT.